This paragraph reports one T cell receptor (beta chain). Its cognate antigen is unknown. The junction departs from germline at one end; a sequencing error may be responsible. The sample is drawn from a study of blood T cells in healthy people across ages. Findings and caveats of the study: More naive CD4+ cells and higher diversity marked long-lived donors relative to aged donors.

Donors were healthy Caucasian individuals from Russia aged roughly 6 to 90. Primed by a sample-barcoded 5' primer and a J-beta primer mix, a second PCR proceeded for 7 to 11 cycles. Each CDR3 protein gets one entry after TCRdb re-called the 5' RACE reads with MiXCR. The table shows 850,000 to 950,000 distinct CDR3 sequences, with under 30% occurring only once. The sequenced sample consisted of blood. This receptor was identified in a woman older than 75 in good health.

This CDR3 reads CSARRLAGGKTQYF. The CDR3 DNA is TGCAGCGCTAGGCGACTAGCGGGGGGGAAGACCCAGTACTTC. The rearrangement links TRBV20-1 to TRBJ2-7; 14 bases fit TRBD2. The DNA end is a closer match to TRBJ2-5, so the J assignment may be wrong. CDR1 and CDR2 from the germline V gene are DFQATT and SNEGSKA (reference sequence). The CDR3 has 14 amino acids.